This T cell receptor (beta chain) appears in the sequencing data of a study of blood T cell repertoires in COVID-19. Study at large: Acute and convalescent COVID-19 samples came from the United States, Italy and Spain. Sources were T cells, B-cell-depleted T cells, or PBMCs; the material itself was cDNA or gDNA.

Trimming took off 3 bases at V and 12 bases at J, with 11 bases between the two ends. This CDR3 comprises 12 residues. TCRdb's copy holds only in-frame clones and misses some; the assay was immunoSEQ multiplex PCR. This table has about 410,000 clones, about 90% appearing once. Individuals drawn from about 26 US areas were about 18 to 95 years old. V is TRBV12-3 or TRBV12-4 and J is TRBJ1-4; unclear D gene. Sequencing input: PBMCs or T cells enriched from blood (not recorded which). This receptor was taken from a woman in her thirties who had recovered from COVID-19. CDR3 in amino acids: CASSLSRVQLFF. In DNA form, the CDR3 reads TGTGCCAGCAGTTTGTCCCGGGTCCAACTGTTTTTT.